This is a list of T cell receptor beta chains from one sample in a study of cytomegalovirus exposure and HLA in healthy donors. Assay: immunoSEQ multiplex PCR; the TCRdb copy retains only in-frame clones and omits some. The table records fewer than 90,000 clones, roughly three quarters of them present only once. The material sequenced was PBMCs. Receptors were obtained from a woman aged 35 to 49 in good health and CMV-seropositive. Each CDR3 is given with its conserved first and last residue. The D gene is left open where the match is weak. For some rows the clone size is stated as once, few or many, or as a class when expanded; others skip it.

CDR3 | DNA | D | V | size | J
CASKTNPVGEQYF | TGTGCCAGTAAGACTAATCCCGTGGGGGAGCAGTACTTC | . | TRBV19 | . | TRBJ2-7
CASSDRGPYEQYF | TGTGCCAGTAGTGACAGGGGACCCTACGAGCAGTACTTC | TRBD1 | TRBV19 | . | TRBJ2-7
CASSLFHGGNHEQFF | TGTGCCAGCAGCTTGTTCCACGGCGGGAACCATGAGCAGTTCTTC | . | TRBV7-6 | . | TRBJ2-1
CAWSAQTVHSNQPQHF | TGTGCCTGGAGTGCACAGACAGTACATAGCAATCAGCCCCAGCATTTT | . | TRBV30 | . | TRBJ1-5
CASSFPRGGHATDTQYF | TGTGCCAGCAGCTTCCCGCGCGGGGGGCATGCCACAGATACGCAGTATTTT | TRBD2 | TRBV7-2 | . | TRBJ2-3
CASQFTTGFNEQFF | TGTGCCAGCCAGTTTACGACAGGGTTCAATGAGCAGTTCTTC | TRBD1 | TRBV28 | . | TRBJ2-1
CASSGQGAYNEQFF | TGTGCCAGCAGTGGACAGGGGGCATACAATGAGCAGTTCTTC | TRBD1 | TRBV6-1 | . | TRBJ2-1
CATSRNRDYEQYF | TGTGCCACCAGCAGAAACAGGGACTACGAGCAGTACTTC | . | TRBV15 | . | TRBJ2-7
CASSLRGYMNTEAFF | TGCGCCAGCAGCTTGCGCGGATATATGAACACTGAAGCTTTCTTT | . | TRBV5-1 | . | TRBJ1-1
CASSLSTVHTGELFF | TGTGCCAGCAGCCTATCGACAGTGCACACCGGGGAGCTGTTTTTT | . | TRBV7-9 | . | TRBJ2-2
CASSFHGSTGELFF | TGTGCCAGCAGCTTTCATGGGAGCACCGGGGAGCTGTTTTTT | . | TRBV5-4 | once | TRBJ2-2
CASRGAVANTGELFF | TGTGCCAGCCGGGGGGCCGTAGCGAACACCGGGGAGCTGTTTTTT | . | TRBV6-1 | . | TRBJ2-2
CASSKETASEQFF | TGTGCCAGCAGTAAGGAGACGGCAAGTGAGCAGTTCTTC | . | TRBV25-1 | . | TRBJ2-1
CATSQSTGSPNTGELFF | TGTGCCACCAGCCAATCAACGGGAAGCCCGAACACCGGGGAGCTGTTTTTT | . | TRBV15 | . | TRBJ2-2
CASSWGQGAYEQYF | TGTGCCAGCAGCTGGGGACAGGGGGCATACGAGCAGTACTTC | TRBD1 | TRBV27 | . | TRBJ2-7
CASSVGQGGEKLFF | TGTGCCAGCAGCGTGGGACAGGGTGGGGAAAAACTGTTTTTT | TRBD1 | TRBV9 | . | TRBJ1-4
CASSLLGGDRGQPHPQEKLFF | TGCGCCAGCAGCTTGCTGGGGGGGGACAGGGGGCAACCTCACCCCCAGGAAAAACTGTTTTTT | TRBD1 | TRBV5-1 | . | TRBJ1-4
CASSQDRNTIYF | TGTGCCAGCAGCCAGGACAGAAACACCATATATTTT | . | TRBV7-2 | . | TRBJ1-3
CASSLTGGREQYF | TGTGCCAGCAGCCTAACAGGGGGCCGCGAGCAGTACTTC | TRBD1 | TRBV5-6 | . | TRBJ2-7
CASTMDREETDTQYF | TGTGCCAGCACAATGGACAGGGAAGAGACAGATACGCAGTATTTT | TRBD1 | TRBV6-5 | . | TRBJ2-3
CASSPPVGDRDGYTF | TGTGCCAGCTCACCACCGGTGGGAGACAGGGATGGCTACACCTTC | TRBD1 | TRBV18 | . | TRBJ1-2
CASSSGFYEQYF | TGTGCCAGCAGCTCGGGGTTTTACGAGCAGTACTTC | . | TRBV7-9 | . | TRBJ2-7
CASSLGSAGNYGYTF | TGTGCCAGCAGCTTGGGATCGGCAGGGAACTATGGCTACACCTTC | . | TRBV5-5 | . | TRBJ1-2
CASSYRTGVHTQYF | TGTGCCAGCAGTTACAGGACAGGGGTACATACGCAGTATTTT | TRBD1 | TRBV6-6 | . | TRBJ2-3
CASSRDRNSGANVLTF | TGTGCCAGCAGCCGGGACAGGAACTCTGGGGCCAACGTCCTGACTTTC | TRBD1 | TRBV7-2 | once | TRBJ2-6
CASSLEGGMAEAFF | TGTGCCAGCAGTTTGGAAGGGGGCATGGCCGAAGCTTTCTTT | TRBD1 | TRBV28 | once | TRBJ1-1
CASTPGGNGGKLFF | TGTGCCAGCACTCCGGGGGGTAATGGGGGAAAACTGTTTTTT | . | TRBV6-5 | . | TRBJ1-4
CASTFAGGRRETQYF | TGTGCCAGTACTTTCGCGGGGGGGCGGAGGGAGACCCAGTACTTC | TRBD2 | TRBV7-2 | . | TRBJ2-5
CASSALAGTVTGANVLTF | TGTGCCAGCAGTGCCTTAGCGGGGACAGTTACTGGGGCCAACGTCCTGACTTTC | . | TRBV27 | . | TRBJ2-6
CASSYSSPNYGYTF | TGCGCCAGCAGCTACAGTTCCCCCAACTATGGCTACACCTTC | . | TRBV5-1 | . | TRBJ1-2
CASSQVDGQGSYEQYF | TGCGCCAGCAGCCAAGTAGACGGACAGGGGTCCTACGAGCAGTACTTC | TRBD1 | TRBV4-1 | . | TRBJ2-7
CAWSVLRFNYGYTF | TGTGCCTGGAGTGTACTAAGGTTCAACTATGGCTACACCTTC | . | TRBV30 | . | TRBJ1-2
CASSQGGYEQYF | TGCGCCAGCAGCCAAGGCGGCTACGAGCAGTACTTC | . | TRBV4-1 | . | TRBJ2-7
CASSPSTGVNYEQYF | TGCGCCAGCAGCCCTTCGACAGGGGTCAACTACGAGCAGTACTTC | TRBD1 | TRBV5-1 | . | TRBJ2-7
CASSGGTVSNQPQHF | TGTGCCAGCAGTGGGGGGACGGTTAGCAATCAGCCCCAGCATTTT | . | TRBV28 | . | TRBJ1-5
CASSLNGALHGNEQFF | TGTGCCAGCAGCTTAAATGGAGCTCTACACGGGAATGAGCAGTTCTTC | . | TRBV7-3 | . | TRBJ2-1
CASSQNQGGRGTSGGEYEQYF | TGTGCCAGCAGCCAAAACCAGGGGGGGCGCGGGACTAGCGGGGGGGAGTACGAGCAGTACTTC | TRBD2 | TRBV4-2 | . | TRBJ2-7
CASSGSWTSVYEQYF | TGTGCCAGCAGTGGAAGCTGGACTAGCGTCTACGAGCAGTACTTC | TRBD2 | TRBV6-1 | . | TRBJ2-7
CASSPFGTGETQYF | TGTGCCAGCAGTCCATTCGGGACAGGGGAGACCCAGTACTTC | TRBD1 | TRBV27 | . | TRBJ2-5
CASAVGGSYEQYF | TGTGCCAGCGCCGTCGGCGGCTCCTACGAGCAGTACTTC | . | TRBV18 | . | TRBJ2-7
CASRLRGVEAFF | TGTGCCAGCAGGCTGCGGGGCGTTGAAGCTTTCTTT | . | TRBV5-6 | . | TRBJ1-1
CASAQDRDSGANVLTF | TGTGCCAGTGCCCAGGACAGGGACTCTGGGGCCAACGTCCTGACTTTC | TRBD1 | TRBV19 | . | TRBJ2-6
CASSPGTGSNQPQHF | TGTGCCAGCAGTCCCGGGACAGGGAGCAATCAGCCCCAGCATTTT | TRBD1 | TRBV27 | . | TRBJ1-5
CASRTLTSGTYEQYF | TGTGCCAGCAGGACCCTGACTAGCGGAACCTACGAGCAGTACTTC | TRBD2 | TRBV6-5 | few | TRBJ2-7
CASRTDSLAKNIQYF | TGTGCCAGCAGGACGGACAGTCTAGCCAAAAACATTCAGTACTTC | . | TRBV6-1 | . | TRBJ2-4
CASSVTEKNIQYF | TGTGCCAGCAGCGTGACAGAGAAAAACATTCAGTACTTC | . | TRBV7-2 | . | TRBJ2-4
CSVVRDSTEAFF | TGCAGCGTTGTTAGGGACAGCACTGAAGCTTTCTTT | TRBD1 | TRBV29-1 | . | TRBJ1-1
CASSEDGAVGQPQHF | TGTGCCAGCAGTGAAGATGGGGCAGTGGGCCAGCCCCAGCATTTT | . | TRBV2 | . | TRBJ1-5
CASSPLAHDTQYF | TGTGCCAGCAGCCCCCTGGCACACGATACGCAGTATTTT | . | TRBV7-3 | . | TRBJ2-3
CASRAPTGGPTDTQYF | TGTGCCAGCAGGGCCCCGACAGGGGGACCCACAGATACGCAGTATTTT | TRBD1 | TRBV27 | . | TRBJ2-3
CASSQSSSAGDKDTEAFF | TGCGCCAGCAGTCAATCATCTTCGGCAGGGGATAAGGACACTGAAGCTTTCTTT | . | TRBV23-1 | . | TRBJ1-1
CASSQATDTQYF | TGCGCCAGCAGCCAGGCCACAGATACGCAGTATTTT | . | TRBV4-3 | . | TRBJ2-3
CASSQGGQFSNTGELFF | TGCGCCAGCAGCCAAGGGGGACAGTTTTCGAACACCGGGGAGCTGTTTTTT | TRBD1 | TRBV4-1 | . | TRBJ2-2
CASSLVTGTGVYEQYF | TGTGCCAGCAGCTTAGTTACCGGGACAGGCGTTTACGAGCAGTACTTC | TRBD1 | TRBV11-1 | . | TRBJ2-7
CASIPDGQGFVYEQYF | TGTGCCAGCATACCCGACGGTCAGGGTTTCGTCTACGAGCAGTACTTC | . | TRBV2 | few | TRBJ2-7
CASSFGQGDEKLFF | TGTGCCAGCAGCTTTGGACAGGGGGATGAAAAACTGTTTTTT | TRBD1 | TRBV7-9 | . | TRBJ1-4
CASSFRDNRYGYTF | TGTGCCAGCAGTTTTCGAGACAATCGCTATGGCTACACCTTC | . | TRBV27 | . | TRBJ1-2
CASSLIRDRLNTGELFF | TGTGCCAGCAGCTTAATTCGGGACAGGCTTAACACCGGGGAGCTGTTTTTT | TRBD1 | TRBV7-6 | . | TRBJ2-2
CASSVTQGGSAEAFF | TGCGCCAGCAGTGTAACACAGGGCGGATCGGCTGAAGCTTTCTTT | . | TRBV10-1 | few | TRBJ1-1